This TCR beta chain is from a study of blood T cell repertoires in COVID-19. Authors' processing steps: From reference gene primer amplification, estimates of nucleated cell counts were derived. The data were produced by immunoSEQ multiplex PCR, yet TCRdb's version contains in-frame clones alone and is incomplete. V, J and clone size are taken as reported in that table, and D and trimming were inferred from the DNA itself. In the table there are roughly 45,000 clones, about nine tenths of which are singletons. The CDR3 contains 16 residues. Germline V gene sequence: CDR1 LGHDT, CDR2 YNNKEL (reference sequence). The V end was cut by 0 bases, the J end by 1 base, with 10 bases between.

The chain carries TRBV3-1 (or the pseudogene TRBV3-2) and TRBJ1-5, with D tentatively TRBD1 (5 bases). This receptor was taken from a human donor in a cohort sampled during active COVID-19. The source material was peripheral blood. The CDR3 region is CASSQDGGMSNQPQHF. CDR3 DNA sequence: TGTGCCAGCAGCCAAGACGGGGGAATGAGCAATCAGCCCCAGCATTTT.